This T cell receptor beta chain was sequenced during a study of blood T cell repertoires in COVID-19. Study overall: The study drew acute and convalescent COVID-19 samples from the United States, Italy and Spain.

Trimming took 4 bases from V and 0 from J, leaving 14 bases between them. Germline V gene data show CDR1 as SGDLS and CDR2 as YYNGEE. The CDR3 contains 16 residues. Original processing notes: Using reference gene primer amplification, nucleated cell counts were estimated. Assay used: immunoSEQ multiplex PCR; TCRdb lists only in-frame clones, some missing. The DNA gave D and trimming, while V, J and clone size come from that table. Of 150,000 or so clones detected, about 79% appear once; the ten largest clones hold approximately 2.9%. The TCR sequence derives from an elderly woman with acute or convalescent COVID-19. This rearrangement joins TRBV9 to TRBJ1-3; no clear D. The sample consisted of peripheral blood. The CDR3 DNA is TGTGCCAGCAGCTCGACCCCACGGGTCTCTGGAAACACCATATATTTT. This translates into CASSSTPRVSGNTIYF.